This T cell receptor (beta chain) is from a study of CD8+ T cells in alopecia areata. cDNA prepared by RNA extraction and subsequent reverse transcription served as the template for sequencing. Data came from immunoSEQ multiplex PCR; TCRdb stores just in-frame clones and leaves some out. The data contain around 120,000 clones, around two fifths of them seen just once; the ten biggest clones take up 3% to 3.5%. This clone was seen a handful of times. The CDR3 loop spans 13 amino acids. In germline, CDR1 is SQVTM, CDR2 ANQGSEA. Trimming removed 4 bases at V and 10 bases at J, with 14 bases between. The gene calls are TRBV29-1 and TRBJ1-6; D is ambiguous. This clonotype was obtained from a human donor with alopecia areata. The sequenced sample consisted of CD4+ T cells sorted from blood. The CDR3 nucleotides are TGCAGCGTTGCTGAGTCCCTCCAGTCACCCCTCCACTTT. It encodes CSVAESLQSPLHF.